This T cell receptor (beta chain) originates from a study of T cells in localized non-small cell lung cancer. Study-wide findings and caveats: Tumor showed lower T cell clonality than uninvolved adjacent lung, where it was highest. Heterogeneity stays possible, as sequencing covered only one tumor region.

Germline CDR1 and CDR2: SGHTA and FQGNSA. The CDR3 sequence is 13 residues long. V dropped 5 bases and J dropped 0 bases, with 7 bases sitting between them. Only one count was recorded for this clone. Its antigen is not identified. TCRdb's copy holds only in-frame clones and misses some; the assay was immunoSEQ multiplex PCR. The sample includes some 30,000 clones, roughly 91% of them seen just once. The sample here was peripheral blood, taken before any cancer treatment. The TCR originated in a female donor over 55 with stage I lung adenocarcinoma. The rearrangement uses TRBV7-2 and TRBJ1-1, with unresolved D. CDR3 protein: CASSPRMNTEAFF. CDR3 sequence (DNA): TGTGCCAGCAGCCCCCGGATGAACACTGAAGCTTTCTTT. The full variable domain, with the rest looked up from reference TRBV7-2 and TRBJ1-1, is GAGVSQSPSNKVTEKGKDVELRCDPISGHTALYWYRQSLGQGLEFLIYFQGNSAPDKSGLPSDRFSAERTGGSVSTLTIQRTQQEDSAVYLCASSPRMNTEAFFGQGTRLTVV.